This T cell receptor (beta chain) emerged from a study of blood T cell repertoires in COVID-19. Study context: Samples taken during acute and convalescent COVID-19 were collected in the United States, Italy and Spain. T cells, B-cell-depleted T cells, or PBMCs provided the cDNA or gDNA that served as material.

Study processing details: Estimated nucleated cell counts came from reference gene primer amplification. Sequencing used immunoSEQ multiplex PCR; TCRdb keeps in-frame clones, though not all of them. V and J calls and clone size are given by that table; D and trimming were obtained from the DNA. This sample has approximately 69,000 clones, with 79% found just once. V gave up 3 bases and J gave up 0 bases; unmatched junction bases: 6. This CDR3 comprises 16 residues. Germline V gene sequence: CDR1 SGHRS, CDR2 YFSETQ. Material for sequencing was peripheral blood. The sequence was obtained from a human donor in a cohort sampled during active COVID-19. The chain uses TRBV5-1 and TRBJ2-1; the match to TRBD2 covers 7 bases. The CDR3, as DNA: TGCGCCAGCAGCTCAGGACTAGAAATCTCCTACAATGAGCAGTTCTTC. It translates to CASSSGLEISYNEQFF.